Shown below are 27 T cell receptor beta chains from a single sample sequenced in a study of cytomegalovirus exposure and HLA in healthy donors. The PCR used 60 Vbeta and 13 Jbeta primers. Sequencing was performed with immunoSEQ multiplex PCR; in TCRdb, only in-frame clones are kept and a portion is missing. The sample has around 72,000 clones, around 78% seen once; the top ten hold around 6%. Input material: PBMCs. These receptors were taken from a man over 45 in good health and CMV-seronegative.

The chain recombines TRBV2 with TRBJ1-3; the match to TRBD1 covers 8 bases. The germline V gene encodes CDR1 SNHLY and CDR2 FYNNEI. The CDR3 loop spans 14 amino acids. V dropped 6 bases and J dropped 3; count of bases not matched to a gene: 4. The CDR3 sequence: CASRVQGVGNTIYF. The CDR3 bases are TGTGCCAGCAGAGTACAGGGGGTTGGAAACACCATATATTTT.

The chain joins TRBV6-1 to TRBJ2-7; a weak D match, TRBD1 (5 bases). The germline V and J ends were trimmed by 8 bases and 9 bases, with 23 bases remaining between them. CDR1 and CDR2 (germline): MNHNS, SASEGT. This CDR3 spans 14 amino acids. This CDR3 is CASGGRGPVTMQYF. CDR3 nucleotide sequence: TGTGCCAGCGGTGGAAGGGGCCCGGTTACGATGCAGTACTTC.

The chain links TRBV5-1 to TRBJ2-3, with 8 bases matching TRBD1. The junction had 9 bases not matched to a gene; V was cut back by 6 bases and J by 6 bases. This CDR3 is 14 amino acids long. Germline CDR1 and CDR2: SGHRS and YFSETQ. Written as DNA, the CDR3 is TGCGCCAGCACGATAACAGGGGGTGGTGATACGCAGTATTTT. Protein: CASTITGGGDTQYF.

The V and J genes are TRBV6-1 and TRBJ2-1, with D uncertain. The ends were cut back, 4 bases at V and 10 bases at J, with 11 bases in the middle. The CDR3 length is 12 residues. CDR1 and CDR2 from the germline V gene are MNHNS and SASEGT. This CDR3 is CASSVQVGEQFF. The CDR3 bases are TGTGCCAGCAGTGTGCAGGTCGGCGAGCAGTTCTTC.

This chain uses TRBV5-8 with TRBJ2-7; possibly TRBD1 for D (6 bases). This CDR3 comprises 15 residues. V lost 3 bases to trimming and J lost 2 bases, with 15 bases between them. Germline CDR1 and CDR2: SGHTS and YDEGEE. The CDR3 sequence is CASSSRGSGAYEQYF. The CDR3 region has the DNA TGTGCCAGCAGCTCAAGGGGGTCTGGAGCCTACGAGCAGTACTTC.

The genes are TRBV10-1 and TRBJ1-6; no definite D call. CDR1 and CDR2 (germline): WNHNN, SYGVQD (reference sequence). CDR3 length: 15 amino acids. V lost 11 bases to trimming and J lost 5 bases, with 19 bases between them. This CDR3 is CARERGILDNSPLHF. As DNA, the CDR3 is TGCGCCCGGGAAAGAGGGATCCTAGATAATTCACCCCTCCACTTT.

The rearrangement uses TRBV18 and TRBJ1-5; D is perhaps TRBD1 (6 bases). The V and J ends lost 0 bases and 4 bases respectively, with 10 bases between them. The CDR3 spans 15 residues. Looked up from germline, CDR1 is KGHSH and CDR2 is LQKENI. The CDR3 coding sequence is TGTGCCAGCTCACCACCCGGGACACCGAATCAGCCCCAGCATTTT. Translation gives CASSPPGTPNQPQHF.

The chain employs TRBV13 and TRBJ1-5, with D unclear. The V end lost 5 bases, the J end lost 0 bases, and 20 bases lay between the germline ends. The germline V gene has CDR1 PRHDT and CDR2 FYEKMQ (reference sequence). CDR3 length: 18 residues. The CDR3 region is CASSPPDAQTCSNQPQHF. CDR3 DNA: TGTGCCAGCAGCCCCCCTGATGCGCAAACTTGTAGCAATCAGCCCCAGCATTTT.

The rearrangement links TRBV19 to TRBJ1-5, with unresolved D. V was trimmed by 4 bases and J by 7 bases, leaving 11 bases between them. Per the germline V gene, CDR1 is LNHDA and CDR2 is SQIVND (reference sequence). The CDR3 runs 13 residues. The CDR3 DNA follows: TGTGCCAGTAGTACGAGGGAGGGACAGCCCCAGCATTTT. Residues: CASSTREGQPQHF. The full variable domain, with the rest looked up from reference TRBV19 and TRBJ1-5, is DGGITQSPKYLFRKEGQNVTLSCEQNLNHDAMYWYRQDPGQGLRLIYYSQIVNDFQKGDIAEGYSVSREKKESFPLTVTSAQKNPTAFYLCASSTREGQPQHFGDGTRLSIL.

The chain employs TRBV7-9 and TRBJ2-3, with D tentatively TRBD1 (5 bases). This CDR3 comprises 16 residues. The V end lost 6 bases, the J end lost 2 bases, and 18 bases lay between the germline ends. Germline assignment: CDR1 SEHNR and CDR2 FQNEAQ (reference sequence). CDR3 loop: CASRTYIQGDTDTQYF. In DNA form, the CDR3 reads TGTGCCAGCAGGACTTACATCCAGGGCGACACAGATACGCAGTATTTT.

Regarding this clone: Other nucleotide sequences in the sample specify the same CDR3. The chain links TRBV7-3 to TRBJ2-1; TRBD2 matches 9 bases. With 2 bases clipped from V and 6 bases from J, the junction kept 2 bases outside the gene matches. The CDR3 consists of 14 residues. Per germline, CDR1 SGHTA and CDR2 FQGTGA. The CDR3 bases are TGTGCCAGCAGCTTAGCGGGGGGGCTCAATGAGCAGTTCTTC. It specifies CASSLAGGLNEQFF.

This chain links TRBV30 with TRBJ1-1, with 9 bases that match TRBD1. V was clipped by 8 bases and J by 4 bases; unmatched bases: 5. Germline values: CDR1 GTSNPN, CDR2 SVGIG (reference sequence). The CDR3 has 12 amino acids. The CDR3 sequence: CAGTGGITEAFF. The DNA of the CDR3 is TGTGCCGGAACAGGGGGCATCACTGAAGCTTTCTTT.

In regard to this clone: One end of the junction varies from germline; a read error may be responsible. The chain combines TRBV7-7 with TRBJ2-1; 7 nucleotides match TRBD2. CDR1 and CDR2 from the germline V gene are SSHAT and FNYEAQ (reference sequence). The CDR3 is 13 amino acids. The CDR3 coding sequence is TGTGCTAGCAGCTTAGGCGGGAGTGATGAGCAGTTCTTC. The encoded protein is CASSLGGSDEQFF.

The rearrangement links TRBV4-3 to TRBJ1-1, with a tentative D call TRBD1 (5 bases). Trimming pared 9 bases from V and 4 bases from J, leaving 21 bases between. Germline CDR1 and CDR2: LGHNA and YSLEER. This CDR3 is 15 amino acids long. CDR3 coding DNA: TGCGCCAGTGAGCCGGATCGATCAGGGCGCACTGAAGCTTTCTTT. It codes for CASEPDRSGRTEAFF.

CDR3 sequence: CASSARGQETQYF. DNA of the CDR3: TGTGCCAGCAGCGCCCGGGGGCAAGAGACCCAGTACTTC. The chain joins TRBV5-4 to TRBJ2-5; D is perhaps TRBD2 (6 bases). This CDR3 is 13 amino acids long. Germline-derived CDR1 and CDR2 are SGHNT and YYREEE (reference sequence). The V and J ends lost 4 bases and 2 bases respectively, with 9 bases between them.

This clone was observed a few times. The chain is built from TRBV7-9 and TRBJ1-1; the D is unclear. Germline V CDR1 and CDR2: SEHNR, FQNEAQ (reference sequence). This CDR3 has 10 residues. Here the CDR3 reads CFCWATEAFF. DNA of the CDR3: TGTTTCTGTTGGGCCACTGAAGCTTTCTTT.

The rearrangement joins TRBV5-6 to TRBJ1-5; D remains ambiguous. Germline V gene sequence: CDR1 SGHDT, CDR2 YYEEEE. V was cut by 1 base and J by 4 bases, with 9 bases left in between. This CDR3 contains 14 residues. In DNA, the CDR3 is TGTGCCAGCAGCTTGTTACGCGGGAATCAGCCCCAGCATTTT. Translated: CASSLLRGNQPQHF.

The CDR3 loop is CASSQFGQAGEQFF. The CDR3 DNA follows: TGTGCCAGCAGCCAATTCGGCCAGGCGGGTGAGCAGTTCTTC. This rearrangement joins TRBV16 to TRBJ2-1; D might be TRBD2 (5 bases). This CDR3 is built from 14 residues. V dropped 1 base and J dropped 9 bases, with 13 bases sitting between them. Looked up from germline, CDR1 is KGHSY and CDR2 is FQNENV.

DNA of the CDR3: TGTGCCTGGGGCACGTGGGGGAGGGTACGGCCTGAAGCTTTCTTT. It specifies CAWGTWGRVRPEAFF. The gene calls are TRBV30 and TRBJ1-1, with D perhaps TRBD1 (5 bases). CDR1 is GTSNPN, CDR2 SVGIG, per germline (reference sequence). The V gene lost 5 bases and the J gene lost 6 bases, with 22 bases spanning the gap. The length of the CDR3 is 15 residues.

The V and J genes are TRBV4-1 and TRBJ2-7; 7 positions match TRBD2. CDR3 size: 14 residues. Trimming removed 1 base from V and 7 bases from J; junction bases left unmatched: 7. Per the germline V gene, CDR1 is MGHRA and CDR2 is YSYEKL. The CDR3 DNA is TGCGCCAGCAGCCAAGGCCCGGGGGGTAAGGAGCAGTACTTC. It translates to CASSQGPGGKEQYF.

Only a few counts were recorded for this clone. The genes are TRBV7-2 and TRBJ2-7, with 13 bases aligning to TRBD2. Looked up from germline, CDR1 is SGHTA and CDR2 is FQGNSA. V shed 2 bases, J shed 2 bases, and the junction held 3 bases outside the gene matches. The CDR3 has 16 residues. The CDR3 is CASSLTSGGDAYEQYF. CDR3 bases: TGTGCCAGCAGCTTAACTAGCGGGGGGGACGCCTACGAGCAGTACTTC. Drawing the rest from reference TRBV7-2 and TRBJ2-7, the complete variable domain is GAGVSQSPSNKVTEKGKDVELRCDPISGHTALYWYRQSLGQGLEFLIYFQGNSAPDKSGLPSDRFSAERTGGSVSTLTIQRTQQEDSAVYLCASSLTSGGDAYEQYFGPGTRLTVT.

This clone has just a few counts. V and J are TRBV6-1 and TRBJ1-2; 7 bases are shared with TRBD1. The CDR3 covers 16 residues. Germline CDR1 reads MNHNS; CDR2 reads SASEGT. With 3 bases clipped from V and 8 bases from J, the junction kept 15 bases outside the gene matches. The chain's CDR3 is CASSDEGEQGRRGYTF. CDR3 nucleotides: TGTGCCAGCAGTGATGAAGGGGAACAGGGGCGAAGGGGCTACACCTTC.

This clone was counted only a few times. The chain joins TRBV5-1 to TRBJ2-7, with TRBD2 matching 7 bases. Germline loops: CDR1 SGHRS, CDR2 YFSETQ. The CDR3 has 16 amino acids. The V and J ends lost 6 bases and 2 bases, in that order; junction bases with no gene match: 14. The CDR3 here is CASNNVAGQGTYEQYF. CDR3 coding DNA: TGCGCCAGCAATAATGTAGCGGGCCAAGGAACCTACGAGCAGTACTTC.

This rearrangement joins TRBV7-9 to TRBJ2-7; D might be TRBD1 (6 bases). V lost 5 bases to trimming and J lost 0 bases, with 8 bases between them. The CDR3 spans 13 residues. Germline-derived CDR1 and CDR2 are SEHNR and FQNEAQ (reference sequence). CDR3 sequence (DNA): TGTGCCAGCAGCCGGGACAACTCCTACGAGCAGTACTTC. Translation gives CASSRDNSYEQYF.

This clone was seen more than once but under ten times. The V gene is TRBV28, the J gene TRBJ1-5, with 8 bases fitting TRBD1. CDR3 length equals 16 residues. Germline lookup yields CDR1 MDHEN and CDR2 SYDVKM. V dropped 5 bases and J dropped 4; count of bases not matched to a gene: 10. CDR3 nucleotides: TGTGCCAGCAGTCTAAAGACAGGGGCGCCTAATCAGCCCCAGCATTTT. This encodes CASSLKTGAPNQPQHF.

V and J are TRBV18 and TRBJ1-5, with unresolved D. The CDR3 has 13 residues. The ends were cut back, 5 bases at V and 5 bases at J, with 10 bases in the middle. Per the germline V gene, CDR1 is KGHSH and CDR2 is LQKENI. The CDR3 reads CASSTDQDQPQHF. In DNA, the CDR3 is TGTGCCAGCTCAACAGACCAGGATCAGCCCCAGCATTTT.

The rearrangement uses TRBV18 and TRBJ2-6; perhaps TRBD2 as D (5 bases). There are 15 residues in the CDR3. Germline lookup yields CDR1 KGHSH and CDR2 LQKENI. Trimming removed 3 bases at V and 2 bases at J, with 8 bases between. The CDR3 is CASSPTGTGANVLTF. Written as DNA, the CDR3 is TGTGCCAGCTCACCTACGGGAACTGGGGCCAACGTCCTGACTTTC.